The source of this TCR beta chain is a study of cytomegalovirus exposure and HLA in healthy donors. Notes on the study in general: V- and J-gene trimming of TCR beta was linked (in a later analysis) to a missense DCLRE1C variant. The authors assumed roughly uniform sequencing depth across donors for presence/absence analyses.

Germline V gene data show CDR1 as MDHEN and CDR2 as SYDVKM. The CDR3 has 18 amino acids. V lost 4 bases to trimming and J lost 2 bases; unmatched junction nucleotides: 15. Comments on this clone: As yet, its antigen is unknown.

Use of 60 Vbeta and 13 Jbeta primers characterized the PCR. Profiling relied on immunoSEQ multiplex PCR, and the TCRdb table lists in-frame clones only, not all of them. Of some 160,000 clones listed, 80% to 85% are singletons. J is TRBJ2-3 and V is TRBV28, with TRBD1 matching 7 bases. The TCR was taken from a woman aged 18 to 35 in good health and CMV-seronegative. Sequenced material: PBMCs. The CDR3 loop reads CASSSPWDSQRATDTQYF. As DNA, the CDR3 is TGTGCCAGCAGTTCCCCCTGGGACAGTCAAAGGGCCACAGATACGCAGTATTTT.